A selection of T cell receptor beta chains follows, all from one sample in a study of blood T cell repertoires in COVID-19. Data came from immunoSEQ multiplex PCR; TCRdb stores just in-frame clones and leaves some out. This sample yields some 200,000 clones, of which roughly 80% are seen a single time; less than 7% belongs to the top ten. Sequencing was carried out using peripheral blood. These receptors were collected from a woman in her sixties or seventies with acute or convalescent COVID-19. CDR3s include the opening cysteine and the closing phenylalanine or tryptophan. The order of the fields is clone size, V gene, D gene, J gene, CDR3 DNA, CDR3 protein. D genes are given only for firm matches. Not every row has a clone size; where given, it reads once, few, many or a size class.

>.|TRBV27|TRBD2|TRBJ2-3
TGTGCCAGCAGACCCTCCGGGACTAGCGGGAGCTGGTCGCAGTATTTT
CASRPSGTSGSWSQYF
>.|TRBV30|TRBD1|TRBJ1-2
TGTGCCTGGAGTGTTACAGGGGGCGCGCGAATCTATGGCTACACCTTC
CAWSVTGGARIYGYTF
>.|TRBV6-6|.|TRBJ2-7
TGTGCCAGCAGTTATCAGGGTTACGAGCAGTACTTC
CASSYQGYEQYF
>.|TRBV3-1/TRBV3-2|TRBD2|TRBJ2-1
TGTGCCAGCAGCCTAGGGACTAGCGGGACCTCCTACAATGAGCAGTTCTTC
CASSLGTSGTSYNEQFF
>once|TRBV19|TRBD2|TRBJ2-1
TGTGCCAGTAGTATCGACAGACTAGCAGAGCAGTTCTTC
CASSIDRLAEQFF
>.|TRBV2|.|TRBJ1-1
TGTGCCAGCAGTGGCCCCCCGGGGGTTGGGGACACTGAAGCTTTCTTT
CASSGPPGVGDTEAFF
>few|TRBV7-9|TRBD2|TRBJ2-3
TGTGCCAGCAGCCCAGGACTAGCGGCAACAGATACGCAGTATTTT
CASSPGLAATDTQYF
>.|TRBV10-3|TRBD1|TRBJ2-3
TGTGCCATCAGTGACCCAGGGGGCGCGGCAGATACGCAGTATTTT
CAISDPGGAADTQYF
>.|TRBV15|.|TRBJ2-5
TGTGCCACCTCACCGCAGGTACTCCAAGAGACCCAGTACTTC
CATSPQVLQETQYF
>.|TRBV7-3|TRBD2|TRBJ2-1
TGTGCCAGCAGCTTAATGGGTAGCGGGGATGAGCAGTTCTTC
CASSLMGSGDEQFF
>.|TRBV28|TRBD1|TRBJ2-7
TGTGCCAGCAGTTTTAGGGACAGCCTCTACGAGCAGTACTTC
CASSFRDSLYEQYF
>.|TRBV14|.|TRBJ2-6
TGTGCCAGCAGCCCTCAGGTAGTCTCTGGGGCCAACGTCCTGACTTTC
CASSPQVVSGANVLTF
>medium-sized|TRBV2|.|TRBJ2-3
TGTGCCAGCAGTGAAGTAAGCGGGACAGATACGCAGTATTTT
CASSEVSGTDTQYF
>.|TRBV28|.|TRBJ1-2
TGTGCCAGCAGAACCGGACAGCACTATGGCTACACCTTC
CASRTGQHYGYTF
>.|TRBV28|TRBD1|TRBJ2-5
TGTGCCAGCAGCAGGACAGGGAAAGAGACCCAGTACTTC
CASSRTGKETQYF
>.|TRBV5-1|TRBD1|TRBJ2-5
TGCGCCAGCAGCTTGGGGACAGGGGAATTGGGGGAAGAGACCCAGTACTTC
CASSLGTGELGEETQYF
>.|TRBV10-3|.|TRBJ2-1
TGTGCCATCAGTGAGTCAGCTAGCCCGGATGAGCAGTTCTTC
CAISESASPDEQFF
>.|TRBV11-2|.|TRBJ2-4
TGTGCCAGCAGCTTCCGGACAGAACAAATTCAGTACTTC
CASSFRTEQIQYF
>.|TRBV5-5|.|TRBJ2-1
TGTGCCAGCAGCTTGACCAGGTATTCCTACAATGAGCAGTTCTTC
CASSLTRYSYNEQFF
>.|TRBV28|.|TRBJ2-7
TGTGCCAGCAGTTTATTACAGACCCCCTACGAGCAGTACTTC
CASSLLQTPYEQYF
>.|TRBV5-6|TRBD1|TRBJ1-2
TGTGCCAGCAGCCTAGCCCCAGAGGACAGGGTCTATGGCTACACCTTC
CASSLAPEDRVYGYTF
>.|TRBV20-1|.|TRBJ1-2
TGCAGTGTTTCAGGGGAAGCTGGCTACACCTTC
CSVSGEAGYTF
>.|TRBV7-2|.|TRBJ1-2
TGTGCCAGCAGCTTAGAAGGCGTCAGGGGAAGTTATGGCTACACCTTC
CASSLEGVRGSYGYTF
>.|TRBV2|.|TRBJ1-5
TGTGCCAGCAGTGAGGAGGTTAGCAATCAGCCCCAGCATTTT
CASSEEVSNQPQHF
>.|TRBV5-1|TRBD1|TRBJ1-2
TGCGCCAGCAGCGCGGACAGGGGGTATGGCTACACCTTC
CASSADRGYGYTF
>.|TRBV5-1|.|TRBJ2-2
TGCGCCAGCAGCCCGCTCGGACAGTCACTTTACACCGGGGAGCTGTTTTTT
CASSPLGQSLYTGELFF